This is a list of T cell receptor beta chains from one sample in a study of response to subunit inactivated influenza vaccine. In TCRdb, the RT-PCR reads were re-called with MiXCR into one record per CDR3 protein. This sample yields hundreds of thousands of distinct CDR3 sequences, of which approximately 15% are seen a single time; approximately 10% belongs to the top ten. Source: PBMCs from blood, taken approximately 12 days after vaccination. The receptors derive from a man in his forties or fifties who received an inactivated influenza vaccine. Each CDR3 is given with its conserved first and last residue. The D gene is left open where the match is weak. Rows may omit the clone size; those that give it use once, few, many or a size class.

V gene: TRBV30; clone size: few; CDR3 length: 16; J gene: TRBJ2-1; D gene: .; CDR3 DNA: TGTGCCTGGAGCCCCCAGAGGGGTAGGGGACGCGATGAGCAGTTCTTC; CDR3 protein: CAWSPQRGRGRDEQFF
V gene: TRBV19; clone size: .; CDR3 length: 15; J gene: TRBJ2-2; D gene: TRBD1; CDR3 DNA: TGTGCCAGTAGTATAACCGGGACAGTTACCGGGGAGCTGTTTTTT; CDR3 protein: CASSITGTVTGELFF
V gene: TRBV7-7; clone size: many; CDR3 length: 8; J gene: TRBJ2-3; D gene: .; CDR3 DNA: TGTGCCGTGGATACGCAGTATTTT; CDR3 protein: CAVDTQYF
V gene: TRBV10-3; clone size: many; CDR3 length: 14; J gene: TRBJ1-3; D gene: .; CDR3 DNA: TGTGCCATCAGTGATAGTACCTCTGGAAACACCATATATTTT; CDR3 protein: CAISDSTSGNTIYF
V gene: TRBV3-1; clone size: .; CDR3 length: 13; J gene: TRBJ1-1; D gene: .; CDR3 DNA: TGTGCCAGCAGCCACCGGCCGAACACTGAAGCTTTCTTT; CDR3 protein: CASSHRPNTEAFF
V gene: TRBV3-1; clone size: few; CDR3 length: 13; J gene: TRBJ2-7; D gene: TRBD1; CDR3 DNA: TGTGCCAGCAGCCGGACAGGGGTAGACGAGCAGTACTTC; CDR3 protein: CASSRTGVDEQYF
V gene: TRBV7-2; clone size: few; CDR3 length: 13; J gene: TRBJ1-1; D gene: .; CDR3 DNA: TGTGCCAGCCTGGGGAAAGTTAACACTGAAGCTTTCTTT; CDR3 protein: CASLGKVNTEAFF
V gene: TRBV4-2; clone size: few; CDR3 length: 14; J gene: TRBJ2-7; D gene: TRBD2; CDR3 DNA: TGTGCCAGCAGACGACTAGCGGGAGAATACGAGCAGTACTTC; CDR3 protein: CASRRLAGEYEQYF
V gene: TRBV20-1; clone size: .; CDR3 length: 14; J gene: TRBJ1-6; D gene: TRBD1; CDR3 DNA: TGCAGTGCTAGTACAGGGGGGAATAATTCACCCCTCCACTTT; CDR3 protein: CSASTGGNNSPLHF
V gene: TRBV27; clone size: .; CDR3 length: 18; J gene: TRBJ1-3; D gene: TRBD1; CDR3 DNA: TGTGCCAGCAGTCCCGGGACAGGACCTCTGTCGGGTGGAAACACCATATATTTT; CDR3 protein: CASSPGTGPLSGGNTIYF
V gene: TRBV7-2; clone size: many; CDR3 length: 15; J gene: TRBJ1-4; D gene: TRBD1; CDR3 DNA: TGTGCCAGCAGCTCCCCCAGGGGGCAGAATGAAAAACTGTTTTTT; CDR3 protein: CASSSPRGQNEKLFF
V gene: TRBV7-6; clone size: many; CDR3 length: 16; J gene: TRBJ2-7; D gene: TRBD2; CDR3 DNA: TGTGCCAGCAGCTCGGGACTAGCGGGGGGCGGCAACGAGCAGTACTTC; CDR3 protein: CASSSGLAGGGNEQYF
V gene: TRBV29-1; clone size: .; CDR3 length: 15; J gene: TRBJ2-1; D gene: TRBD1; CDR3 DNA: TGCAGCGTTGCGGGGGGACAGGGCACCTACAATGAGCAGTTCTTC; CDR3 protein: CSVAGGQGTYNEQFF
V gene: TRBV15; clone size: .; CDR3 length: 13; J gene: TRBJ2-5; D gene: .; CDR3 DNA: TGTGCCACCAGCAGAGAGTATCGAGAGACCCAGTACTTC; CDR3 protein: CATSREYRETQYF
V gene: TRBV11-1; clone size: .; CDR3 length: 14; J gene: TRBJ1-2; D gene: .; CDR3 DNA: TGTGCCAGCAGTCAACACCAACAAGCCTATGGCTACACCTTC; CDR3 protein: CASSQHQQAYGYTF
V gene: TRBV4-2; clone size: .; CDR3 length: 16; J gene: TRBJ2-3; D gene: .; CDR3 DNA: TGTGCCAGCAGCCAAGATACCAGGGGGGGTGCAGATACGCAGTATTTT; CDR3 protein: CASSQDTRGGADTQYF
V gene: TRBV12-3/TRBV12-4; clone size: .; CDR3 length: 15; J gene: TRBJ2-2; D gene: .; CDR3 DNA: TGTGCCAGCAGTTTGTTGCCCTCGAACACCGGGGAGCTGTTTTTT; CDR3 protein: CASSLLPSNTGELFF
V gene: TRBV9; clone size: few; CDR3 length: 16; J gene: TRBJ2-5; D gene: TRBD2; CDR3 DNA: TGTGCCAGCAGCGGAGGACTAGCGGGCGTGGGGGAGACCCAGTACTTC; CDR3 protein: CASSGGLAGVGETQYF
V gene: TRBV5-1; clone size: few; CDR3 length: 15; J gene: TRBJ2-3; D gene: .; CDR3 DNA: TGCGCCAGCACCCTCGATGGGAACCCCACAGATACGCAGTATTTT; CDR3 protein: CASTLDGNPTDTQYF
V gene: TRBV20-1; clone size: few; CDR3 length: 15; J gene: TRBJ2-7; D gene: TRBD2; CDR3 DNA: TGCAGTGCTACACGTATGGGACTAGCGGGTGACGAGCAGTACTTC; CDR3 protein: CSATRMGLAGDEQYF
V gene: TRBV7-9; clone size: .; CDR3 length: 15; J gene: TRBJ1-6; D gene: .; CDR3 DNA: TGTGCCAGCAGCTACTATGGTATCCATAATTCACCCCTCCACTTT; CDR3 protein: CASSYYGIHNSPLHF
V gene: TRBV20-1; clone size: few; CDR3 length: 14; J gene: TRBJ1-5; D gene: TRBD1; CDR3 DNA: TGCAGTGCTCGGGACAGGGTAGGCAATCAGCCCCAGCATTTT; CDR3 protein: CSARDRVGNQPQHF
V gene: TRBV18; clone size: few; CDR3 length: 14; J gene: TRBJ2-5; D gene: .; CDR3 DNA: TGTGCCAGCTCACAAGGGCGGCTAGAAGAGACCCAGTACTTC; CDR3 protein: CASSQGRLEETQYF
V gene: TRBV3-1; clone size: .; CDR3 length: 14; J gene: TRBJ2-2; D gene: .; CDR3 DNA: TGTGCCAGCTCCCTGGCGGGCAGTGTCGGGGAGCTGTTTTTT; CDR3 protein: CASSLAGSVGELFF
V gene: TRBV4-3; clone size: few; CDR3 length: 18; J gene: TRBJ2-6; D gene: TRBD1; CDR3 DNA: TGCGCCAGCAGCCCCCTCTGGACAGGGAACTCTGGGGCCAACGTCCTGACTTTC; CDR3 protein: CASSPLWTGNSGANVLTF
V gene: TRBV20-1; clone size: many; CDR3 length: 19; J gene: TRBJ2-7; D gene: TRBD2; CDR3 DNA: TGCAGTGCTAGAGAACTCCTAGGACTAGCGGGAGGTAACTCCTACGAGCAGTACTTC; CDR3 protein: CSARELLGLAGGNSYEQYF
V gene: TRBV28; clone size: few; CDR3 length: 16; J gene: TRBJ1-2; D gene: .; CDR3 DNA: TGTGCCAGCAGTTCTACCCTGCGGAGGTCGGTTCATGGCTACACCTTC; CDR3 protein: CASSSTLRRSVHGYTF
V gene: TRBV20-1; clone size: .; CDR3 length: 16; J gene: TRBJ1-5; D gene: .; CDR3 DNA: TGCAGTGCTAGAGATTTTCGTTTGGGGGACAATCAGCCCCAGCATTTT; CDR3 protein: CSARDFRLGDNQPQHF
V gene: TRBV20-1; clone size: few; CDR3 length: 14; J gene: TRBJ1-5; D gene: .; CDR3 DNA: TGCAGTGCTAGCGGGGGGGCAGGCAATCAGCCCCAGCATTTT; CDR3 protein: CSASGGAGNQPQHF
V gene: TRBV24-1; clone size: .; CDR3 length: 15; J gene: TRBJ2-3; D gene: .; CDR3 DNA: TGTGCCACCAGTGGACCCGGGGCTCGCACAGATACGCAGTATTTT; CDR3 protein: CATSGPGARTDTQYF
V gene: TRBV7-9; clone size: few; CDR3 length: 14; J gene: TRBJ2-3; D gene: .; CDR3 DNA: TGTGCCAGCAGCGACCAGGGAGGCACAGATACGCAGTATTTT; CDR3 protein: CASSDQGGTDTQYF
V gene: TRBV7-2; clone size: few; CDR3 length: 13; J gene: TRBJ2-6; D gene: .; CDR3 DNA: TGTGCCAGAAGGTTCTCTGGGGCCAACGTCCTGACTTTC; CDR3 protein: CARRFSGANVLTF
V gene: TRBV7-2; clone size: .; CDR3 length: 15; J gene: TRBJ2-7; D gene: .; CDR3 DNA: TGTGCCAGCATCAGAGCGCTCGGGGGAACCTACGAGCAGTACTTC; CDR3 protein: CASIRALGGTYEQYF
V gene: TRBV6-2/TRBV6-3; clone size: few; CDR3 length: 16; J gene: TRBJ2-7; D gene: TRBD1; CDR3 DNA: TGTGCCAGCAGTGGTACCGGGACAGGGTCTATCTACGAGCAGTACTTC; CDR3 protein: CASSGTGTGSIYEQYF
V gene: TRBV5-4; clone size: .; CDR3 length: 15; J gene: TRBJ2-7; D gene: TRBD2; CDR3 DNA: TGTGCCAGCAGCTTGATGGCGGGAGGGCCGTACGAGCAGTACTTC; CDR3 protein: CASSLMAGGPYEQYF
V gene: TRBV29-1; clone size: .; CDR3 length: 15; J gene: TRBJ1-4; D gene: .; CDR3 DNA: TGCAGCGCCAGGACGGCCGATGCAACTAATGAAAAACTGTTTTTT; CDR3 protein: CSARTADATNEKLFF
V gene: TRBV6-2/TRBV6-3; clone size: .; CDR3 length: 14; J gene: TRBJ2-1; D gene: TRBD1; CDR3 DNA: TGTGCCAGCGCCTCCGGGACAGCCTACAATGAGCAGTTCTTC; CDR3 protein: CASASGTAYNEQFF
V gene: TRBV7-9; clone size: many; CDR3 length: 14; J gene: TRBJ2-1; D gene: .; CDR3 DNA: TGTGCCAGCAGCTTCGTTAACTCCTACAATGAGCAGTTCTTC; CDR3 protein: CASSFVNSYNEQFF
V gene: TRBV6-1; clone size: many; CDR3 length: 16; J gene: TRBJ2-1; D gene: TRBD2; CDR3 DNA: TGTGCCAGCAGCGGCCCCCAAGCGGGATTAGCCAATGAGCAGTTCTTC; CDR3 protein: CASSGPQAGLANEQFF
V gene: TRBV14; clone size: once; CDR3 length: 10; J gene: TRBJ2-2; D gene: .; CDR3 DNA: TGTGCCAGGATTGACGGGGAGCTGTTTTTT; CDR3 protein: CARIDGELFF
V gene: TRBV7-6; clone size: .; CDR3 length: 17; J gene: TRBJ2-7; D gene: .; CDR3 DNA: TGTGCCAGCAGTTTCAAATGGGGCGGGGCTCTCTCCTACGAGCAGTACTTC; CDR3 protein: CASSFKWGGALSYEQYF